The following is a T cell receptor (beta chain) sequence with its context. CDR1 MNHEY and CDR2 SVGAGI come from the germline V gene. The CDR3 length is 14 residues. Trimming left V 4 bases short and J 2 bases short, with 11 bases between. These data belong to a study of T cell clones after liver transplantation. The data were produced by immunoSEQ multiplex PCR, yet TCRdb's version contains in-frame clones alone and is incomplete. The sample shows 45,000 to 55,000 clones, roughly 80% of them seen only once. The genes are TRBV6-5 and TRBJ1-2; D might be TRBD1 (6 bases). Source: CD4+ T cells from blood, taken before liver transplant. The TCR originated in a human donor who received a liver transplant. The CDR3, as DNA: TGTGCCAGCAGTTCACAGGGATCCAACTATGGCTACACCTTC. It translates to CASSSQGSNYGYTF.